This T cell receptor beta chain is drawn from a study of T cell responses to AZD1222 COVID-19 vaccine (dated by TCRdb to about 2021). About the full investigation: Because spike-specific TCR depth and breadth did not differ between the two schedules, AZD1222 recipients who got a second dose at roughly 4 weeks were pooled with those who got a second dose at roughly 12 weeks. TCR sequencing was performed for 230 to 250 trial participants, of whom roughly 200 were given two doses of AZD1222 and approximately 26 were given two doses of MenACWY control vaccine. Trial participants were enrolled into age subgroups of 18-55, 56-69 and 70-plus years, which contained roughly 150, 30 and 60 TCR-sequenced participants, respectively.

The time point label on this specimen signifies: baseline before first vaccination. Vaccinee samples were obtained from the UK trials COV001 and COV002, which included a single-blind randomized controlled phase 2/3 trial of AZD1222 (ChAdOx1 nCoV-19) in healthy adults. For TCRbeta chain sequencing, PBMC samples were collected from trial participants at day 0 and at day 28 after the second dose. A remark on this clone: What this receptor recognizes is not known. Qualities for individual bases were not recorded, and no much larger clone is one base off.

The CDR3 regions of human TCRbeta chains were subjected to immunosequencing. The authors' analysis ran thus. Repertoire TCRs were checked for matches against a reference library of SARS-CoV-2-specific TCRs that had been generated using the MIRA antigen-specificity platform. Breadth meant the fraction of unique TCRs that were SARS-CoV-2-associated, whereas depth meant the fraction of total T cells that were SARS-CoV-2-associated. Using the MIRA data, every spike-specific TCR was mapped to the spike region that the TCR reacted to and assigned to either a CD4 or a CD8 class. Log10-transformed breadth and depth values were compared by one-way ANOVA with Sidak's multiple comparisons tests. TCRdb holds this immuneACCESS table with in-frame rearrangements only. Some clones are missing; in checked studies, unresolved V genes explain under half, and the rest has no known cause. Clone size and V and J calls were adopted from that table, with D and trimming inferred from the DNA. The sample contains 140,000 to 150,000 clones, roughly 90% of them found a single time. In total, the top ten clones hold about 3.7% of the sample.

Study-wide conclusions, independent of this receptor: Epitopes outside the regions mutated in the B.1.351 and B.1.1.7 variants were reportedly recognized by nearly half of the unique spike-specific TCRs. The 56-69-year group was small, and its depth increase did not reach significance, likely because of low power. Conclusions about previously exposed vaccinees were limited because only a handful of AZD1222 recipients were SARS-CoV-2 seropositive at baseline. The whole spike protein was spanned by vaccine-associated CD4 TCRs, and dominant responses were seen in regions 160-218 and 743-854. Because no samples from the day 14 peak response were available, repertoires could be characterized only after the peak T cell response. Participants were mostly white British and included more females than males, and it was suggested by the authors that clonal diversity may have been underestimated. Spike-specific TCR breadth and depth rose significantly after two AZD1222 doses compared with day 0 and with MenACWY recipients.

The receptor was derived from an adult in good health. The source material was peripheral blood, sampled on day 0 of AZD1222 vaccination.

The CDR3 has the sequence CAIGRPPFQETQYF. The DNA reads as follows: TGTGCCATAGGCCGCCCTCCGTTCCAAGAGACCCAGTACTTC. The sequence is built from TRBV6-5 and TRBJ2-5; no D gene is confidently identified. Cut back by 10 bases and 1 base, the V and J ends lie 16 bases apart. Including the terminal cysteine and phenylalanine, the CDR3 comprises 14 residues. The DNA shown is the 42-base CDR3, in frame from base 1. In the germline V gene, CDR1 corresponds to MNHEY and CDR2 to SVGAGI.